Following are 11 T cell receptor beta chains from one sample sequenced in a study of T cell changes during pregnancy in multiple sclerosis. TCRdb's table, derived via immunoSEQ multiplex PCR, lists solely in-frame clones and lacks some. The data show some 90,000 clones, with 91% seen just once and approximately 1.7% held by the top ten. This sample comprised peripheral blood, obtained after pregnancy. Receptor source: a female donor in good health, enrolled as a control in a pregnancy study.

V gene TRBV11-2 combines with J gene TRBJ1-2, with a tentative D call TRBD1 (5 bases). V was trimmed by 1 base and J by 4 bases, leaving 13 bases between them. Germline values: CDR1 SGHAT, CDR2 FQNNGV. The CDR3 spans 15 residues. CDR3 coding DNA: TGTGCCAGCAGCTTAGGCCCCAACGGGGGCTATGGCTACACCTTC. This gives the protein CASSLGPNGGYGYTF.

V usage is TRBV19 and J usage is TRBJ2-1; 8 nucleotides match TRBD1. Germline V CDR1 and CDR2: LNHDA, SQIVND (reference sequence). The J segment lost 12 bases and the V segment lost 6 bases, leaving 16 bases of the junction unmatched. The CDR3 sequence is 15 residues long. As DNA, the CDR3 is TGTGCCAGTAGCCCTTCAGGGGGCGCGGGGTTTGGGCAGTTCTTC. Residues: CASSPSGGAGFGQFF.

V is TRBV4-1 and J is TRBJ2-7; 7 nucleotides line up with TRBD2. Per the germline V gene, CDR1 is MGHRA and CDR2 is YSYEKL. The V and J ends lost 1 base and 3 bases, in that order; junction bases with no gene match: 6. The CDR3 is made up of 15 amino acids. In nucleotides, the CDR3 is TGCGCCAGCAGCCAAGGAGGGGCGGGGGTCTACGAGCAGTACTTC. It specifies CASSQGGAGVYEQYF.

The chain is built from TRBV19 and TRBJ1-6, with TRBD1 matching over 9 bases. The CDR3 covers 18 residues. V shed 4 bases, J shed 0 bases, and the junction held 7 bases outside the gene matches. The germline CDR1 and CDR2 sequences are LNHDA and SQIVND (reference sequence). CDR3 sequence (DNA): TGTGCCAGTAGTACGGACAGGGGCAGGAGCTCCTATAATTCACCCCTCCACTTT. Translation gives CASSTDRGRSSYNSPLHF.

The CDR3 coding sequence is TGCAGTGCCACTTATCAGGGGACCCAGTACTTC. Translation: CSATYQGTQYF. V and J are TRBV20-1 and TRBJ2-5; TRBD1 might be the D (5 bases). Trimming took 6 bases from V and 7 from J, leaving 12 bases between them. CDR1 is DFQATT and CDR2 is SNEGSKA in the germline V gene (reference sequence). This CDR3 has 11 residues.

The chain has TRBV19 and TRBJ2-2; possibly TRBD2 for D (6 bases). V lost 8 bases and J lost 2, with 12 bases in between. Germline assignment: CDR1 LNHDA and CDR2 SQIVND (reference sequence). This CDR3 is 14 amino acids long. The CDR3 bases are TGTGCCAGTCAAAGGGGAGGAAACACCGGGGAGCTGTTTTTT. Translation gives CASQRGGNTGELFF.

The V and J genes are TRBV4-3 and TRBJ2-5, with D possibly being TRBD1 (5 bases). Trimming shortened V by 0 bases and J by 4 bases, and 6 bases separated the two germline ends. CDR1 and CDR2 (germline): LGHNA, YSLEER. The CDR3 consists of 13 residues. The CDR3 loop reads CASSQDTGETQYF. CDR3 nucleotide sequence: TGCGCCAGCAGCCAAGATACAGGAGAGACCCAGTACTTC.

The chain has TRBV29-1 and TRBJ1-2; 9 bases match TRBD1. Trimming took 7 bases from V and 7 from J; bases not matched to a gene: 10. CDR1 and CDR2 from the germline V gene are SQVTM and ANQGSEA. The CDR3 is 13 residues long. CDR3 loop: CSAQPGQGRGYTF. In DNA form, the CDR3 reads TGCAGCGCACAACCGGGACAGGGACGTGGCTACACCTTC.

In regard to this clone: A junction end diverges from the germline sequence, so it may reflect a read error. The chain joins TRBV5-6 to TRBJ2-7; TRBD1 matches at 10 bases. The CDR3 is 12 residues long. CDR1 and CDR2 from the germline V gene are SGHDT and YYEEEE. The CDR3: CASSLVQGQGSF. CDR3 sequence (DNA): TGTGCCAGCAGCTTGGTCCAGGGACAGGGGTCCTTC.

This clone was observed once. The chain has TRBV7-9 and TRBJ1-2; D gene ambiguous. This CDR3 has 12 amino acids. Trimming left V 3 bases short and J 8 bases short, with 10 bases between. The germline V gene has CDR1 SEHNR and CDR2 FQNEAQ (reference sequence). For the CDR3, the DNA is TGTGCCAGCAGCTTGGGTACGCGGGGCTACACCTTC. Translating it yields CASSLGTRGYTF.

J is TRBJ1-5 and V is TRBV27; no firm D call. The germline gives CDR1 MNHEY, CDR2 SMNVEV (reference sequence). The CDR3 has 13 residues. Trimming removed 5 bases from V and 3 bases from J, with 8 bases in between. In nucleotides, the CDR3 is TGTGCCAGCAGTACTTCCCCCAATCAGCCCCAGCATTTT. As protein: CASSTSPNQPQHF.